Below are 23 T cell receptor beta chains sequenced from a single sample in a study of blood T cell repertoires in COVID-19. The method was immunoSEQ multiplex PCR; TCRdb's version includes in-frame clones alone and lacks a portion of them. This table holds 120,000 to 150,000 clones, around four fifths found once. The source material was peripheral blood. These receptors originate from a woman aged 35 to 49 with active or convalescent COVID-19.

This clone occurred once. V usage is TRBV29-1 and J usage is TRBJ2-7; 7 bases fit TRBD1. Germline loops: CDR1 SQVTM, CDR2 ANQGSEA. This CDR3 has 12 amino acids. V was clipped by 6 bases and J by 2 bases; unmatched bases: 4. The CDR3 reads CSVRDSTYEQYF. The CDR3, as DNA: TGCAGCGTCCGGGACAGCACCTACGAGCAGTACTTC.

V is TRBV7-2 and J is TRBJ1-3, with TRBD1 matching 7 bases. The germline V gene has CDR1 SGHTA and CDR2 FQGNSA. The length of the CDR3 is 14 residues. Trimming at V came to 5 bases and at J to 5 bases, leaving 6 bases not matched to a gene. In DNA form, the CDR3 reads TGTGCCAGCAGCCCAGGGGGGTTTCGAAACACCATATATTTT. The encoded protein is CASSPGGFRNTIYF.

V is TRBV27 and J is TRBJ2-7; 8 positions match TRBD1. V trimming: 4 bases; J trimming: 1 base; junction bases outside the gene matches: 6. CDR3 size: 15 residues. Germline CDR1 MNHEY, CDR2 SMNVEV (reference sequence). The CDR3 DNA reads TGTGCCAGCAGTTCAGGGGGCGGAGGGTCCTACGAGCAGTACTTC. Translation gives CASSSGGGGSYEQYF.

CDR3 nucleotides: TGTGCCATCGGACAGGGAAGCTCTGGGGCCAACGTCCTGACTTTC. Residues: CAIGQGSSGANVLTF. This chain connects TRBV11-2 to TRBJ2-6; 8 nucleotides match TRBD1. The CDR3 covers 15 residues. V lost 10 bases and J lost 0; bases outside the gene matches: 5. Germline CDR1 SGHAT, CDR2 FQNNGV.

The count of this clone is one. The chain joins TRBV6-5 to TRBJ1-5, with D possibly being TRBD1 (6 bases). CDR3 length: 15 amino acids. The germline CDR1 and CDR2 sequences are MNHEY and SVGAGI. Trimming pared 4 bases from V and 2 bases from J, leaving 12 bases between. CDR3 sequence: CASSSLRTGNQPQHF. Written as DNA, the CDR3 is TGTGCCAGCAGTTCCCTCCGGACAGGCAATCAGCCCCAGCATTTT.

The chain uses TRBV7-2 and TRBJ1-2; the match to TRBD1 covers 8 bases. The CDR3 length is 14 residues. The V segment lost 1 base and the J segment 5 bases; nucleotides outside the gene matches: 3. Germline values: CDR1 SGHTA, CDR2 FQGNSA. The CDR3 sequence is CASSLGQGRYGYTF. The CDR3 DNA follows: TGTGCCAGCAGCTTAGGACAGGGGAGATATGGCTACACCTTC.

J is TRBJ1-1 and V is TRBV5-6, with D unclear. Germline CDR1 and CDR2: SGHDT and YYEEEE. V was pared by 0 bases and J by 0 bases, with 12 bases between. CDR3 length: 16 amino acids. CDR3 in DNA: TGTGCCAGCAGCTTGGCCGGGAGCGGACTGAACACTGAAGCTTTCTTT. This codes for CASSLAGSGLNTEAFF.

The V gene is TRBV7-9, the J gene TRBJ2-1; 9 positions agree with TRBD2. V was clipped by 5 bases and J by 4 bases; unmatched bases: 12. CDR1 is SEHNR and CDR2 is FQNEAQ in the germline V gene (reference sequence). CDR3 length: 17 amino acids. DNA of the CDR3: TGTGCCAGCAGCGCCTTTAGCGGGGGCCTCCAATACAATGAGCAGTTCTTC. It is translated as CASSAFSGGLQYNEQFF.

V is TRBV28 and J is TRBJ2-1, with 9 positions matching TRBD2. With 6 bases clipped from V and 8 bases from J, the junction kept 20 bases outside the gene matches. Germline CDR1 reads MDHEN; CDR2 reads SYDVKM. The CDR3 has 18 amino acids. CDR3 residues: CASSLDGGSGSWGDEQFF. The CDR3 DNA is TGTGCCAGCAGCCTGGACGGGGGTAGCGGGAGTTGGGGCGATGAGCAGTTCTTC. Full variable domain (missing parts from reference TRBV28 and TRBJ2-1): DVKVTQSSRYLVKRTGEKVFLECVQDMDHENMFWYRQDPGLGLRLIYFSYDVKMKEKGDIPEGYSVSREKKERFSLILESASTNQTSMYLCASSLDGGSGSWGDEQFFGPGTRLTVL.

The CDR3 nucleotides are TGTGCCAGCAGGAAGACAGTTAACCAGCCCCAGCATTTT. Its protein is CASRKTVNQPQHF. This rearrangement joins TRBV28 to TRBJ1-5; possible D gene TRBD1, 5 bases. This CDR3 contains 13 residues. CDR1 and CDR2 (germline): MDHEN, SYDVKM. V lost 6 bases and J lost 7, with 13 bases in between.

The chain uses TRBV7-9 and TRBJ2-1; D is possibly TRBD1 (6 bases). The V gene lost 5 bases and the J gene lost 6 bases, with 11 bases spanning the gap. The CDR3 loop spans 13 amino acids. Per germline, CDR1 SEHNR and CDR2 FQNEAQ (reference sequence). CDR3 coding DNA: TGTGCCAGCAGCCCCGGACAGATCAATGAGCAGTTCTTC. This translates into CASSPGQINEQFF. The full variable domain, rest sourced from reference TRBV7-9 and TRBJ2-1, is DTGVSQNPRHKITKRGQNVTFRCDPISEHNRLYWYRQTLGQGPEFLTYFQNEAQLEKSRLLSDRFSAERPKGSFSTLEIQRTEQGDSAMYLCASSPGQINEQFFGPGTRLTVL.

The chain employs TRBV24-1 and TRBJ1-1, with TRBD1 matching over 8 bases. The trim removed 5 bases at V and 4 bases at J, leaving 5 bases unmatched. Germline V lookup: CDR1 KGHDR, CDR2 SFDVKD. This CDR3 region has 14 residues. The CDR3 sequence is CATSAAGGGTEAFF. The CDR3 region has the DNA TGTGCCACCAGTGCCGCAGGGGGCGGCACTGAAGCTTTCTTT.

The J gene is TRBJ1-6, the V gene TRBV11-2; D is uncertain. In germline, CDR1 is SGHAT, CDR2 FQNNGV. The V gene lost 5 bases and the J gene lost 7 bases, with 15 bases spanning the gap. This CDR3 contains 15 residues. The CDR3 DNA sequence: TGTGCCAGCAGCCCCGGGTCCCGAGGAAATTCACCCCTCCACTTT. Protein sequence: CASSPGSRGNSPLHF.

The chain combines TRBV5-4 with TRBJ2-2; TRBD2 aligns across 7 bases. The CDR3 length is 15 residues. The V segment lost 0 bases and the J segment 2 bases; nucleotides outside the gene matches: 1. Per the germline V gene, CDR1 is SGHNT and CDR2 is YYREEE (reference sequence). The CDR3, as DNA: TGTGCCAGCAGCTTGGCGGGGGGTAACACCGGGGAGCTGTTTTTT. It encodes CASSLAGGNTGELFF.

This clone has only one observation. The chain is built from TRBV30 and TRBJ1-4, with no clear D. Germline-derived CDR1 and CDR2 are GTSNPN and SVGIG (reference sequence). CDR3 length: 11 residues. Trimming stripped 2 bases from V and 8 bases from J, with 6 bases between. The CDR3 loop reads CAWSYKEKLFF. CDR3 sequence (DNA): TGTGCCTGGAGTTATAAAGAAAAACTGTTTTTT.

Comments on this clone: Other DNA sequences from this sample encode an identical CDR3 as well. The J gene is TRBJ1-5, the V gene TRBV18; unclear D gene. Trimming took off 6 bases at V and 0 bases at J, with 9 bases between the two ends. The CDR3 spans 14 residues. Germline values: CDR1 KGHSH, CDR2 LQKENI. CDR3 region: CASSPGSSNQPQHF. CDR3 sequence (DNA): TGTGCCAGCTCGCCGGGGAGTAGCAATCAGCCCCAGCATTTT.

Here the CDR3 reads CATSDVGQAYNEQFF. CDR3 nucleotide sequence: TGTGCCACCAGTGACGTGGGACAGGCTTACAATGAGCAGTTCTTC. The chain links TRBV24-1 to TRBJ2-1; 8 positions match TRBD1. Losses at the gene ends were 4 bases for V and 4 bases for J; bases not matched to a gene: 5. CDR3 length equals 15 residues. Germline loops: CDR1 KGHDR, CDR2 SFDVKD.

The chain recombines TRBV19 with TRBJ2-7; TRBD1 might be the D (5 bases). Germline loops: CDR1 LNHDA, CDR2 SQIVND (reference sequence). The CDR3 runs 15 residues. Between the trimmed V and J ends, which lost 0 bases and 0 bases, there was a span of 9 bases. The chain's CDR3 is CASSIDGRASYEQYF. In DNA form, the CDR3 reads TGTGCCAGTAGTATAGATGGCAGGGCCTCCTACGAGCAGTACTTC.

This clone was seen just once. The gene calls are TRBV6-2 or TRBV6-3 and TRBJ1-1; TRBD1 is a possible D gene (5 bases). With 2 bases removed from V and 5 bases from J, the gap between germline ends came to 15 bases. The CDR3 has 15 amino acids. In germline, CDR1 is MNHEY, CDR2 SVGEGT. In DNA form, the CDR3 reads TGTGCCAGCAGTTACATCAGGGATCAACAAACTGAAGCTTTCTTT. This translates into CASSYIRDQQTEAFF.

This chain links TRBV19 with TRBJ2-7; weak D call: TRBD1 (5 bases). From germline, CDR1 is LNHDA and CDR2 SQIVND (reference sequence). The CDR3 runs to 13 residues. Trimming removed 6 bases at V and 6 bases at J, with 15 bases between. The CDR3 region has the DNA TGTGCCAGTAGCGACCTTCGACAGCTCGAGCAGTACTTC. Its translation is CASSDLRQLEQYF. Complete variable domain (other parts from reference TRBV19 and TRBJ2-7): DGGITQSPKYLFRKEGQNVTLSCEQNLNHDAMYWYRQDPGQGLRLIYYSQIVNDFQKGDIAEGYSVSREKKESFPLTVTSAQKNPTAFYLCASSDLRQLEQYFGPGTRLTVT.

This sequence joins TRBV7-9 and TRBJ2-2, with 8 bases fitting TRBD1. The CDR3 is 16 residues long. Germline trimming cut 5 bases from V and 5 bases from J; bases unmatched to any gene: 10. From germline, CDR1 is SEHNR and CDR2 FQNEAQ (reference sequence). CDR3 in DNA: TGTGCCAGCAGCCCCCCCGGACAGGGAAAAACCGGGGAGCTGTTTTTT. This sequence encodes CASSPPGQGKTGELFF.

The CDR3 region has the DNA TGTGCCAGCAGCTTAAGAGTTGGACTAGCCTCCTACGAGCAGTACTTC. The encoded protein is CASSLRVGLASYEQYF. J is TRBJ2-7 and V is TRBV13; 8 positions agree with TRBD2. This CDR3 is 16 amino acids long. Germline trimming cut 2 bases from V and 0 bases from J; bases unmatched to any gene: 6. Germline CDR1 and CDR2: PRHDT and FYEKMQ (reference sequence).

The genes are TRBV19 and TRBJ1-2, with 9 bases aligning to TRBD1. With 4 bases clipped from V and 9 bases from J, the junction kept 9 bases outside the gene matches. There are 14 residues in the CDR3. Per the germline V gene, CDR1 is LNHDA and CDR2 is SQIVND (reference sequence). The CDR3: CASSTSGTGFRYTF. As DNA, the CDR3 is TGTGCCAGTAGTACCTCCGGGACAGGGTTCCGCTACACCTTC.